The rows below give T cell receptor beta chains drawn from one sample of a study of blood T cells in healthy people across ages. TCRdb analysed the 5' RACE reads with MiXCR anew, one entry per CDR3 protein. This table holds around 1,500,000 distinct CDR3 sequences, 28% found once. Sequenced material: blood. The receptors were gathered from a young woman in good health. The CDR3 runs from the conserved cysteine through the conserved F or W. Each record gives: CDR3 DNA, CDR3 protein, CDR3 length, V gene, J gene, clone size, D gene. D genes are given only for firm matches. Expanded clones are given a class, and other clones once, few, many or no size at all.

DNA: TGCGCCAGCAGAGAGCTAGCGGGGGATCCAAGTTACAATGAGCAGTTCTTC; CDR3: CASRELAGDPSYNEQFF; length: 17; V: TRBV5-1; J: TRBJ2-1; size: .; D: TRBD2
DNA: TGTGCCTGTAAACCGGGACTAGCGGCGCAAGAGACCCAGTACTTC; CDR3: CACKPGLAAQETQYF; length: 15; V: TRBV30; J: TRBJ2-5; size: .; D: TRBD2
DNA: TGTGCCAGCAGTGTGAGGGTCCTCATTAACTATGGCTACACCTTC; CDR3: CASSVRVLINYGYTF; length: 15; V: TRBV28; J: TRBJ1-2; size: .; D: .
DNA: TGTGCCAGCATTACAGGGGGAGGTCAAGAGACCCAGTACTTC; CDR3: CASITGGGQETQYF; length: 14; V: TRBV6-5; J: TRBJ2-5; size: many; D: TRBD1
DNA: TGTGCCAGCAGCTTAAAGGCGGAGAAACTAGCCAAAAACATTCAGTACTTC; CDR3: CASSLKAEKLAKNIQYF; length: 17; V: TRBV13; J: TRBJ2-4; size: .; D: .
DNA: TGCGCCACGGTGAAGGACAGTGATAACAATGAGCAGTTCTTC; CDR3: CATVKDSDNNEQFF; length: 14; V: TRBV5-1; J: TRBJ2-1; size: few; D: .
DNA: TGTGCCAGCAGCTCCCGGTCGGCGGGGCCCCTAGAGCAGTACTTC; CDR3: CASSSRSAGPLEQYF; length: 15; V: TRBV7-2; J: TRBJ2-7; size: many; D: .
DNA: TGCAGTGCTAGAGATCGTATCGACACTGAAGCTTTCTTT; CDR3: CSARDRIDTEAFF; length: 13; V: TRBV20-1; J: TRBJ1-1; size: .; D: .
DNA: TGCAGTGCTAGTGACTTCGGGTCAACTAATGAAAAACTGTTTTTT; CDR3: CSASDFGSTNEKLFF; length: 15; V: TRBV20-1; J: TRBJ1-4; size: few; D: .
DNA: TGTGCCAGCGGGATTCGGAATGAGCAGTGCTTC; CDR3: CASGIRNEQCF; length: 11; V: TRBV6-2/TRBV6-3; J: TRBJ2-1; size: .; D: .
DNA: TGTGCCAGCAGTTACACTAGCGGGAATTCGGGCTACAATGAGCAGTTCTTC; CDR3: CASSYTSGNSGYNEQFF; length: 17; V: TRBV6-2/TRBV6-3; J: TRBJ2-1; size: few; D: TRBD2
DNA: TGTGCCAGCAGCTTTCGACATCTCCAAGAGACCCAGTACTTC; CDR3: CASSFRHLQETQYF; length: 14; V: TRBV7-9; J: TRBJ2-5; size: .; D: .
DNA: TGCGCCAGCAGCTTGGGTAGCGGGGCCTACGAGCAGTACTTC; CDR3: CASSLGSGAYEQYF; length: 14; V: TRBV7-9; J: TRBJ2-7; size: many; D: TRBD2
DNA: TGTGCCAGCAGCCGTATCGGACGTTTTACTGAAGCTTTCTTT; CDR3: CASSRIGRFTEAFF; length: 14; V: TRBV7-2; J: TRBJ1-1; size: .; D: .
DNA: TGCAGTGCTACCCTAGCCGGTATCATAACAGATACGCAGTATTTT; CDR3: CSATLAGIITDTQYF; length: 15; V: TRBV20-1; J: TRBJ2-3; size: many; D: .
DNA: TGTGCCAGCGGACCTGAGGACAGGGAAAAAGAGACCCAGTACTTC; CDR3: CASGPEDREKETQYF; length: 15; V: TRBV2; J: TRBJ2-5; size: .; D: TRBD1
DNA: TGTGCCAGCAGCCCAGGGCGGGACAGGGGCAACGAGCAGTACTTC; CDR3: CASSPGRDRGNEQYF; length: 15; V: TRBV12-3/TRBV12-4; J: TRBJ2-7; size: many; D: TRBD1
DNA: TGCGCCAGCAGCCCTCGGGTTGGCGAGTATGGCTACACCTTC; CDR3: CASSPRVGEYGYTF; length: 14; V: TRBV4-1; J: TRBJ1-2; size: many; D: .
DNA: TGTGCCAGCAACACTAAACGGGGACTAACACAAGAGACCCAGTACTTC; CDR3: CASNTKRGLTQETQYF; length: 16; V: TRBV2; J: TRBJ2-5; size: few; D: TRBD2
DNA: TGCGCCAGCAGCTCCACAACGGGGATATCGGAGACCCAGTACTTC; CDR3: CASSSTTGISETQYF; length: 15; V: TRBV5-1; J: TRBJ2-5; size: .; D: .
DNA: TGTGCCAGCAGTGCTAGTAACCGGGGTACGCAGTATTTT; CDR3: CASSASNRGTQYF; length: 13; V: TRBV6-4; J: TRBJ2-3; size: few; D: .
DNA: TGTGCCAGCAGCATACGGGACAGGGGTTACGAGCAGTACTTC; CDR3: CASSIRDRGYEQYF; length: 14; V: TRBV7-9; J: TRBJ2-7; size: many; D: TRBD1
DNA: TGTGCCACCAGCAGAGATCACCAGACCCAGTACTTC; CDR3: CATSRDHQTQYF; length: 12; V: TRBV15; J: TRBJ2-5; size: few; D: .
DNA: TGCGCCAGCAGCCAAGGTAGAGGCGAGAAGACCCAGTACTTC; CDR3: CASSQGRGEKTQYF; length: 14; V: TRBV4-3; J: TRBJ2-5; size: few; D: .
DNA: TGCGCCAGCAGCTCTGGGAAATGGGAGCAGTACTTC; CDR3: CASSSGKWEQYF; length: 12; V: TRBV5-1; J: TRBJ2-7; size: .; D: .
DNA: TGTGCCAGCAGCCCCCGAGAAGCCAGGGAGACCCAGTACTTC; CDR3: CASSPREARETQYF; length: 14; V: TRBV14; J: TRBJ2-5; size: .; D: .
DNA: TGTGCCACCAGCAGAGCCGGCAGCCACAATGAGCAGTTCTTC; CDR3: CATSRAGSHNEQFF; length: 14; V: TRBV15; J: TRBJ2-1; size: .; D: .
DNA: TGTGCCAGCAGTAGGTATACAGGGGCTGGTTACGAGCAGTACTTC; CDR3: CASSRYTGAGYEQYF; length: 15; V: TRBV12-3/TRBV12-4; J: TRBJ2-7; size: few; D: TRBD1
DNA: TGTGCCAGCTCACAAAGCAGGGGCTGGGATCAGCCCCAGCATTTT; CDR3: CASSQSRGWDQPQHF; length: 15; V: TRBV18; J: TRBJ1-5; size: .; D: .
DNA: TGTGCCAGCAGCCAACAGCCGCTCTACAATGAGCAGTTCTTC; CDR3: CASSQQPLYNEQFF; length: 14; V: TRBV2; J: TRBJ2-1; size: few; D: .
DNA: TGCAGCGTTGAAGGATTAGCGGGACGCTCCTACGAGCAGTACTTC; CDR3: CSVEGLAGRSYEQYF; length: 15; V: TRBV29-1; J: TRBJ2-7; size: few; D: TRBD2
DNA: TGTGCCAGCAGCATAGGGTTGCTCCCCCACGAGCAGTACTTC; CDR3: CASSIGLLPHEQYF; length: 14; V: TRBV5-6; J: TRBJ2-7; size: many; D: .
DNA: TGTGCCAGCAGCATTAGCAATCAGCCCCAGCATTTT; CDR3: CASSISNQPQHF; length: 12; V: TRBV7-2; J: TRBJ1-5; size: many; D: .
DNA: TGTGCCAGCAGTTTATCCCCGACAGCGGGGGGGCGACTCGAGCAGTACTTC; CDR3: CASSLSPTAGGRLEQYF; length: 17; V: TRBV28; J: TRBJ2-7; size: few; D: TRBD2
DNA: TGCAGTGCTGGAAGGGGACTAGCCTTCACCGAGGAGCTGTTTTTT; CDR3: CSAGRGLAFTEELFF; length: 15; V: TRBV20-1; J: TRBJ2-2; size: once; D: TRBD2
DNA: TGTGCCGTCAGTGAGTCCCCCGGACGGGGCTACGAGCAGTACTTC; CDR3: CAVSESPGRGYEQYF; length: 15; V: TRBV10-3; J: TRBJ2-7; size: .; D: .
DNA: TGTGCCAGCCTAGCGAACACAGATACGCAGTATTTT; CDR3: CASLANTDTQYF; length: 12; V: TRBV2; J: TRBJ2-3; size: .; D: .
DNA: TGTGCCAGCAGCGGAGCGGGGCGTTCCTACGAGCAGTACTTC; CDR3: CASSGAGRSYEQYF; length: 14; V: TRBV9; J: TRBJ2-7; size: few; D: TRBD2
DNA: TGTGCCACCAGCCCTCAGCGGCGGGGCCTGGCGAAAGAGACCCAGTACTTC; CDR3: CATSPQRRGLAKETQYF; length: 17; V: TRBV15; J: TRBJ2-5; size: .; D: .
DNA: TGTGCCAGCAGTTTAAGACCCAATGAGCAGTTCTTC; CDR3: CASSLRPNEQFF; length: 12; V: TRBV12-3/TRBV12-4; J: TRBJ2-1; size: many; D: .
DNA: TGCAGCGTTGGACAGGGGGGAGGCACTGAAGCTTTCTTT; CDR3: CSVGQGGGTEAFF; length: 13; V: TRBV29-1; J: TRBJ1-1; size: many; D: TRBD1
DNA: TGCAGTGCTCAATCTAGCGGGAGACTGAGGGAGCAGTACTTC; CDR3: CSAQSSGRLREQYF; length: 14; V: TRBV20-1; J: TRBJ2-7; size: few; D: TRBD2
DNA: TGTGCCAGCAGCTCCGGACAGGGGAACACCGGGGAGCTGTTTTTT; CDR3: CASSSGQGNTGELFF; length: 15; V: TRBV7-3; J: TRBJ2-2; size: many; D: TRBD1
DNA: TGTGCCAGCACCCGGACCCCCGTTCGATCACCCCTCCACTTT; CDR3: CASTRTPVRSPLHF; length: 14; V: TRBV6-6; J: TRBJ1-6; size: few; D: .
DNA: TGTGCCAGCAGCCCGTGGGGCAGGGGTGAGGAGACCCAGTACTTC; CDR3: CASSPWGRGEETQYF; length: 15; V: TRBV7-2; J: TRBJ2-5; size: .; D: .
DNA: TGTGCCAGCTGGGGAGGGTACGAGCAGTACTTC; CDR3: CASWGGYEQYF; length: 11; V: TRBV6-5; J: TRBJ2-7; size: .; D: TRBD2
DNA: TGTGCCAGCAGCTTAGTAAGAGGGGGTGAAGCTTTCTTT; CDR3: CASSLVRGGEAFF; length: 13; V: TRBV7-2; J: TRBJ1-1; size: .; D: .
DNA: TGTGCCAGCAGTGGGCTGGGTGCTGAAGCTTTCTTT; CDR3: CASSGLGAEAFF; length: 12; V: TRBV27; J: TRBJ1-1; size: .; D: .
DNA: TGCGCCAGCAGCCGGGACAGGGGGACTGGCGCTGAAGCTTTCTTT; CDR3: CASSRDRGTGAEAFF; length: 15; V: TRBV5-1; J: TRBJ1-1; size: .; D: TRBD1
DNA: TGTGCCAGCAGCGGGGGTGGCACAGGGGAGCAGTACTTC; CDR3: CASSGGGTGEQYF; length: 13; V: TRBV28; J: TRBJ2-7; size: many; D: .